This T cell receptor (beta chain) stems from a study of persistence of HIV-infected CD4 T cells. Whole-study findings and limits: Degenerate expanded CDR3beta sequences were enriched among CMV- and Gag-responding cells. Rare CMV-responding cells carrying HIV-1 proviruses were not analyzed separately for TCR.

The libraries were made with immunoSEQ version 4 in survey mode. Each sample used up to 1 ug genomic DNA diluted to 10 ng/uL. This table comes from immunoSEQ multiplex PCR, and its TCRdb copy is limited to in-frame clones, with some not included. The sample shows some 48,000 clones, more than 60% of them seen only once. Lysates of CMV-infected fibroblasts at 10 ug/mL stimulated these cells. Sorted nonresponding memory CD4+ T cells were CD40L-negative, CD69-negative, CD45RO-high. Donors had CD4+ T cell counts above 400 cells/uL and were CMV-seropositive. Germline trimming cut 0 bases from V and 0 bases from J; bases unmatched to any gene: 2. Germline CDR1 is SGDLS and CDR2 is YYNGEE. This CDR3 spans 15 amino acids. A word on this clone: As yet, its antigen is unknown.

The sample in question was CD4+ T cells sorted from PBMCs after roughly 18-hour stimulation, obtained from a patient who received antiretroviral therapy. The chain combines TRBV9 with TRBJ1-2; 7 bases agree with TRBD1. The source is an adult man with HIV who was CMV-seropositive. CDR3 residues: CASSVEGAPNYGYTF. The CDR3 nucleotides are TGTGCCAGCAGCGTAGAGGGGGCCCCTAACTATGGCTACACCTTC.